This TCR beta chain was obtained from a study of T-cell reconstitution after alpha-beta-depleted transplantation in children. Whole-study findings and limits: Newly produced T cells mostly accounted for T-cell counts and diversity one year post-transplant.

This sample's TCRbeta library carried unique molecular identifier barcodes. Each CDR3 protein gets one entry after TCRdb re-called the PCR reads with MiXCR. The sample gives fewer than 350,000 distinct CDR3 sequences, 7.5% to 9% of which show up once; around 9.8% is in the top ten. On this clonotype itself: Its target is unknown.

The CDR3 has 12 amino acids. The sequence was collected from a female patient aged 2-9 years who had a stem cell transplant for Fanconi anemia, so the T cells may come from the graft donor. The rearrangement joins TRBV21-1 to TRBJ1-2. TRBV21-1 is a pseudogene. The source material was peripheral blood, sampled 360 days after TCRalphabeta/CD19-depleted stem cell transplant. The CDR3 DNA sequence: TGTGCCAGCAGCAAAGCCCAGACTGGCTACACCTTC. Translated: CASSKAQTGYTF.